Below are 9 T cell receptor beta chains sequenced from a single sample in a study of T cell repertoires in cytomegalovirus infection. TCRdb processed the reads anew with MiXCR; each CDR3 protein has one entry. The table includes around 250,000 distinct CDR3 sequences, approximately 15% detected once. Sequencing was done on a sample of CD8+ T cells from PBMCs. The receptors here all came from a human donor in good health (CMV status not recorded). Some clones in this sample may be carry-over from other donors' samples.

CDR3 in DNA: TGTGCCATCAGTGGCCCCCGGGTGGGGGATAACACTGAAGCTTTCTTT. Residues: CAISGPRVGDNTEAFF. This rearrangement joins TRBV10-3 to TRBJ1-1; perhaps TRBD1 as D (5 bases). Germline-derived CDR1 and CDR2 are ENHRY and SYGVKD. This CDR3 is built from 16 residues. The V end was cut by 4 bases, the J end by 2 bases, with 17 bases between.

The chain recombines TRBV7-9 with TRBJ2-5; possibly TRBD2 for D (6 bases). With 8 bases removed from V and 2 bases from J, the gap between germline ends came to 15 bases. CDR1 and CDR2 (germline): SEHNR, FQNEAQ (reference sequence). CDR3 length: 14 residues. CDR3 nucleotides: TGTGCCAGCCGAGGTAGCGGAAAACAAGAGACCCAGTACTTC. Amino acid sequence: CASRGSGKQETQYF. Combining the CDR3 with reference TRBV7-9 and TRBJ2-5 gives the whole variable domain DTGVSQNPRHKITKRGQNVTFRCDPISEHNRLYWYRQTLGQGPEFLTYFQNEAQLEKSRLLSDRFSAERPKGSFSTLEIQRTEQGDSAMYLCASRGSGKQETQYFGPGTRLLVL.

This clonotype occurred a few times. The chain carries TRBV29-1 and TRBJ1-3; D is ambiguous. Deletions cut 7 bases from V and 7 bases from J, with 11 bases between. Per the germline V gene, CDR1 is SQVTM and CDR2 is ANQGSEA. The CDR3 runs to 11 residues. CDR3 loop: CSGPRGNTIYF. CDR3 nucleotides: TGCAGCGGACCTCGTGGGAACACCATATATTTT.

This clonotype was seen many times. The V and J genes are TRBV7-9 and TRBJ2-5; the D is unclear. Trimming shortened V by 11 bases and J by 5 bases, and 12 bases separated the two germline ends. Germline loops: CDR1 SEHNR, CDR2 FQNEAQ (reference sequence). The CDR3 spans 11 residues. The CDR3 bases are TGTGCCGTACCAGTCGGGGAGACCCAGTACTTC. Its protein is CAVPVGETQYF. The variable domain in full, with the rest retrieved from reference TRBV7-9 and TRBJ2-5, is DTGVSQNPRHKITKRGQNVTFRCDPISEHNRLYWYRQTLGQGPEFLTYFQNEAQLEKSRLLSDRFSAERPKGSFSTLEIQRTEQGDSAMYLCAVPVGETQYFGPGTRLLVL.

This clonotype occurred many times. The V and J genes are TRBV7-8 and TRBJ2-5, with 9 positions matching TRBD1. Germline assignment: CDR1 SGHVS and CDR2 FQNEAQ. V shed 2 bases and J 2 bases; nucleotides not matched to a gene: 15. This CDR3 region has 19 residues. The CDR3 protein is CASSLSIRPGQGQQETQYF. The CDR3, as DNA: TGTGCCAGCAGCTTATCAATAAGACCGGGACAGGGCCAACAAGAGACCCAGTACTTC.

This clonotype was seen only a few times. This rearrangement joins TRBV12-5 to TRBJ1-1; the D gene is possibly TRBD1 (6 bases). The V end was cut by 2 bases, the J end by 3 bases, with 25 bases between. The CDR3 consists of 19 residues. The V gene's germline CDR1 is LGHNT and CDR2 FRNRAP. The CDR3 spells CASGLPPPPGKGGYTEAFF. As DNA, the CDR3 is TGTGCTAGTGGTTTGCCCCCCCCGCCTGGAAAAGGGGGATACACTGAAGCTTTCTTT.

In this sample, this clonotype turned up many times. V is TRBV7-2 and J is TRBJ2-1; D call uncertain. Trimming cost V 1 base and J 6 bases, with 19 bases left between them. The CDR3 covers 17 residues. The germline V gene encodes CDR1 SGHTA and CDR2 FQGNSA. CDR3 amino acids: CASSLVLSPPPGNEQFF. The DNA of the CDR3 is TGTGCCAGCAGCTTAGTTTTGTCTCCCCCACCGGGCAATGAGCAGTTCTTC.

The table lists this clonotype with many counts. The gene calls are TRBV7-9 and TRBJ2-7, with 7 positions matching TRBD2. V shed 5 bases, J shed 2 bases, and the junction held 12 bases outside the gene matches. This CDR3 has 16 residues. Looked up from germline, CDR1 is SEHNR and CDR2 is FQNEAQ (reference sequence). The DNA of the CDR3 is TGTGCCAGCAGCGGGGGAGGTCGGGGGGTAACCTACGAGCAGTACTTC. Amino acid sequence: CASSGGGRGVTYEQYF.

A word on this clonotype: This may be a read error: a much more frequent sequence differs by one nucleotide. V gene TRBV7-2 combines with J gene TRBJ1-6, with unresolved D. Per the germline V gene, CDR1 is SGHTA and CDR2 is FQGNSA. The CDR3 is 16 residues long. CDR3 residues: CACRYPGESYNSPLHF. CDR3 coding DNA: TGTGCCTGCAGATACCCCGGGGAATCCTATAATTCACCCCTCCACTTT.